This T cell receptor beta chain was sequenced in a study of blood T cell repertoires in COVID-19. Between the trimmed V and J ends, which lost 3 bases and 5 bases, there was a span of 13 bases. The CDR3 contains 13 residues. In germline, CDR1 is SQVTM, CDR2 ANQGSEA. The data were produced by immunoSEQ multiplex PCR, yet TCRdb's version contains in-frame clones alone and is incomplete. The sample has a few hundred thousand clones, around 90% seen once. The sequencing sample was made of PBMCs or T cells enriched from blood (not recorded which). The rearrangement links TRBV29-1 to TRBJ1-1; D may be TRBD1 (6 bases). The TCR comes from a woman aged 18-35 years with acute COVID-19. The CDR3 coding sequence is TGCAGCGTTGAGTGGAACAGGGAGACTGAAGCTTTCTTT. Protein: CSVEWNRETEAFF.